This is a list of T cell receptor beta chains from one sample in a study of T cell responses to AZD1222 COVID-19 vaccine. Repertoires were generated with immunoSEQ multiplex PCR, while TCRdb's copy carries only in-frame clones and drops some. The sample yields tens of thousands of clones, about nine tenths seen once. Sequenced here: peripheral blood, sampled on day 0 of AZD1222 vaccination. All receptors derive from an adult in good health. The CDR3 runs from the conserved cysteine through the conserved F or W. A D gene is named only where the DNA matches it firmly. For some rows the clone size is stated as once, few or many, or as a class when expanded; others skip it.

d_call	v_call	clone_size	j_call	cdr3_nt	cdr3_aa
-	TRBV5-1	-	TRBJ1-2	TGCGCCAGCAGCTTAGACCGATTGGCATCAGGCTACACCTTC	CASSLDRLASGYTF
TRBD2	TRBV9	once	TRBJ2-2	TGTGCCAGCAGCGTATTCGCTAGCGGTTCGAACACCGGGGAGCTGTTTTTT	CASSVFASGSNTGELFF
-	TRBV4-3	once	TRBJ2-7	TGCGCCAGCAGCCAAGATGGGGGTGGCTACGAGCAGTACTTC	CASSQDGGGYEQYF
-	TRBV11-2	-	TRBJ2-6	TGTGCCAGCAGGTCTGAGAGCTCTGGGGCCAACGTCCTGACTTTC	CASRSESSGANVLTF
-	TRBV4-3	-	TRBJ2-7	TGCGCCAGCAGCCAAGAACAAGGTGCCAGCGAGCAGTACTTC	CASSQEQGASEQYF
TRBD1	TRBV19	-	TRBJ2-1	TGTGCCACCACCGACAGGGGGCCGAATGAGCAGTTCTTC	CATTDRGPNEQFF
-	TRBV11-3	-	TRBJ2-7	TGTGCCAGCAGCCCAAGGTTTGGGGTGACCAACGAGCAGTACTTC	CASSPRFGVTNEQYF
TRBD1	TRBV4-3	-	TRBJ1-2	TGCGCCAGCAGCCAAGCACCCGGGACAGGGGTAAACTATGGCTACACCTTC	CASSQAPGTGVNYGYTF
-	TRBV11-3	-	TRBJ2-2	TGTGCCAGCAGCTTAGTCCGTGGAGGGGAGCTGTTTTTT	CASSLVRGGELFF
-	TRBV15	once	TRBJ1-1	TGTGCCACCAGCAGTCTTTGGGCAGGCCGTGCTGAAGCTTTCTTT	CATSSLWAGRAEAFF
TRBD1	TRBV6-5	-	TRBJ1-1	TGTGCCAGCAGTCAAACAGGGGGCAGCGGTACTGAAGCTTTCTTT	CASSQTGGSGTEAFF
-	TRBV6-5	-	TRBJ2-1	TGTGCCAGCATGGAGGATGGATGGTACAATGAGCAGTTCTTC	CASMEDGWYNEQFF
-	TRBV5-6	few	TRBJ2-5	TGTGCCAGCAGCTTGGGAGGGAGGGGGCAAGAGACCCAGTACTTC	CASSLGGRGQETQYF
-	TRBV2	once	TRBJ1-1	TGTGCCAGCAGGGATACCGCAGGCGCCGCTTTCTTT	CASRDTAGAAFF
-	TRBV25-1	-	TRBJ1-6	TGTGCCAGCGAGTTGAGCTCCTATAATTCACCCCTCCACTTT	CASELSSYNSPLHF
-	TRBV5-5	once	TRBJ2-7	TGTGCCAGCAGCCCCGACGCGTCCTACGAGCAGTACTTC	CASSPDASYEQYF
-	TRBV3-1/TRBV3-2	-	TRBJ2-1	TGTGCCAGCAGCCAGGGGTCTCGGGAACGTTGCTTCTTC	CASSQGSRERCFF
TRBD1	TRBV2	-	TRBJ2-3	TGTGCCAGCAGGGACAGGGCTGGAGATACGCAGTATTTT	CASRDRAGDTQYF
-	TRBV14	-	TRBJ2-7	TGTGCCAGCAGCCAAGACCTAGCCGGGGAGCAGTACTTC	CASSQDLAGEQYF
TRBD2	TRBV9	-	TRBJ2-1	TGTGCCAGCAGCGGGGGACTAGCGGGATACAATGAGCAGTTCTTC	CASSGGLAGYNEQFF
TRBD2	TRBV19	-	TRBJ2-3	TGTGCCAGTAGTCCCGGGGGGGCGGGTACGCAGTATTTT	CASSPGGAGTQYF
-	TRBV14	-	TRBJ2-7	TGTGCCAGCAGCCAAGATGGGGGCGGTGGTTCTCTGTACTTC	CASSQDGGGGSLYF
-	TRBV9	-	TRBJ1-6	TGTGCCAGCAGCGTAGGGGGGCTGGGCAGTTCACCCCTCCACTTT	CASSVGGLGSSPLHF
-	TRBV6-6	-	TRBJ1-1	TGTGCCAGCAGTTACCCCCCCCGGGGCAGGGACACTGAAGCTTTCTTT	CASSYPPRGRDTEAFF
TRBD2	TRBV15	-	TRBJ2-5	TGTGCCACCCAGAGGTCGGGAGGGCCCCAAGAGACCCAGTACTTC	CATQRSGGPQETQYF
-	TRBV28	-	TRBJ2-4	TGTGCCAGCAGTTTGCCAGGGCTAGCCAAAAACATTCAGTACTTC	CASSLPGLAKNIQYF
TRBD2	TRBV5-1	once	TRBJ2-3	TGCGCCAGCACCTTGACTAGCGGGGGGCAGGGAACGCAGTATTTT	CASTLTSGGQGTQYF
-	TRBV19	-	TRBJ1-1	TGTGCCAGTAGTATTTCTGGCCCGGGATTTGGGAACACTGAAGCTTTCTTT	CASSISGPGFGNTEAFF
-	TRBV30	-	TRBJ2-2	TGTGCCTGGAGACCCTCCTTTGGCGGGGAGCTGTTTTTT	CAWRPSFGGELFF
-	TRBV2	-	TRBJ2-7	TGTGCCAGCAGGCAGATCTCGAGCGACGAGCAGTACTTC	CASRQISSDEQYF
TRBD1	TRBV9	-	TRBJ2-3	TGTGCCAGCAGCTCCCGGCAGGGGGCGGCAGATACGCAGTATTTT	CASSSRQGAADTQYF
TRBD1	TRBV27	-	TRBJ1-6	TGTGCCAGCAGGATGAACAGGGGCAAGAATTCACCCCTCCACTTT	CASRMNRGKNSPLHF
-	TRBV7-2	-	TRBJ1-4	TGTGCCAGCAGCCTGAGGAGTCCGCATGAAAAACTGTTTTTT	CASSLRSPHEKLFF
TRBD2	TRBV12-3/TRBV12-4	-	TRBJ2-2	TGTGCCAGCATCGGGGGGGCCGGGGAGCTGTTTTTT	CASIGGAGELFF
-	TRBV5-6	-	TRBJ2-1	TGTGCCAGCAGCGTCGACCGAATCGAGCAGTTCTTC	CASSVDRIEQFF